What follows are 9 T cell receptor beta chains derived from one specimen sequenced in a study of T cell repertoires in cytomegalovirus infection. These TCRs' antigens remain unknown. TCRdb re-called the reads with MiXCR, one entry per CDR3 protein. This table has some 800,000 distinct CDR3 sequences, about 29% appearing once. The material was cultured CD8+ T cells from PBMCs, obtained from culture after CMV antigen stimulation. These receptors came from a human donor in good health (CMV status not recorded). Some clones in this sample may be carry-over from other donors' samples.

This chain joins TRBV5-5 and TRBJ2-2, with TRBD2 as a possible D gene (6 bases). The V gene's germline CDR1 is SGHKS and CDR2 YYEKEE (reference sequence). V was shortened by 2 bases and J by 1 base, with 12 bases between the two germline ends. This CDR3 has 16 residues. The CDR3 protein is CASSFFGGQNTGELFF. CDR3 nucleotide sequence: TGTGCCAGCAGCTTCTTCGGGGGTCAGAACACCGGGGAGCTGTTTTTT. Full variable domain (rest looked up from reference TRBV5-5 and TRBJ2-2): DAGVTQSPTHLIKTRGQQVTLRCSPISGHKSVSWYQQVLGQGPQFIFQYYEKEERGRGNFPDRFSARQFPNYSSELNVNALLLGDSALYLCASSFFGGQNTGELFFGEGSRLTVL.

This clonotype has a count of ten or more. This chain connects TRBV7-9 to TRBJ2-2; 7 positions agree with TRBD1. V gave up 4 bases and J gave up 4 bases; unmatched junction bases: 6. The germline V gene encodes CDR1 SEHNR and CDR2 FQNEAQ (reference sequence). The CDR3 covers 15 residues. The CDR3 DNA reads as TGTGCCAGCAGCTCCCGACAGGGAATCACCGGGGAGCTGTTTTTT. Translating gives CASSSRQGITGELFF.

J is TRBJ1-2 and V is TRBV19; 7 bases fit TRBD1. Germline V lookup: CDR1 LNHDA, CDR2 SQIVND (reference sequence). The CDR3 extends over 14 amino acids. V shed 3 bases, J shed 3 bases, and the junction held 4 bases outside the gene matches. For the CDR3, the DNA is TGTGCCAGTAGTATTTACGGACAGGACTATGGCTACACCTTC. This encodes CASSIYGQDYGYTF.

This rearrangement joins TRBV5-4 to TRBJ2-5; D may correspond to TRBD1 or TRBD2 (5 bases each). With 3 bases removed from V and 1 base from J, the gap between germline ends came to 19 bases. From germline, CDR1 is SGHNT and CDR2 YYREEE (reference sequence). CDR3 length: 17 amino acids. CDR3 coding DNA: TGTGCCAGCAGCTCACTACTAGAAAGGGGCTTCCAAGAGACCCAGTACTTC. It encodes CASSSLLERGFQETQYF.

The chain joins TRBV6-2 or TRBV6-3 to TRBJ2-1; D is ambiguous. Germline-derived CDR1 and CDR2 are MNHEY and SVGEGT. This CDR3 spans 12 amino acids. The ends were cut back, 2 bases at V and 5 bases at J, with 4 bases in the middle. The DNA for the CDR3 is TGTGCCAGCAGTTACCCCAACAATGAGCAGTTCTTC. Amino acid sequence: CASSYPNNEQFF.

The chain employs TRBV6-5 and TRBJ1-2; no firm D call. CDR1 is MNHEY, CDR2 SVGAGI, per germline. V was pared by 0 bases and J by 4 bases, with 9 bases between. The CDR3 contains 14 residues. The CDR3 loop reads CASSYSRGFYGYTF. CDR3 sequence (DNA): TGTGCCAGCAGTTACTCCCGGGGATTCTATGGCTACACCTTC.

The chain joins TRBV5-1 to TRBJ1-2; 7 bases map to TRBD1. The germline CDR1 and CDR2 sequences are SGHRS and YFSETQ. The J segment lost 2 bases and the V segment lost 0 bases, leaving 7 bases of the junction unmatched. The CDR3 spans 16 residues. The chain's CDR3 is CASSLALTGSNYGYTF. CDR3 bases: TGCGCCAGCAGCTTGGCCTTGACAGGGTCGAACTATGGCTACACCTTC.

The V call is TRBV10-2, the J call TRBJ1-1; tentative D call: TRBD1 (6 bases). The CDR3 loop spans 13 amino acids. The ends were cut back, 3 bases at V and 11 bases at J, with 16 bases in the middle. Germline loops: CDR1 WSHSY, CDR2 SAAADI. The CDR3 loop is CASSDWGAAWAFF. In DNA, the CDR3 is TGCGCCAGCAGTGATTGGGGGGCGGCTTGGGCTTTCTTT.

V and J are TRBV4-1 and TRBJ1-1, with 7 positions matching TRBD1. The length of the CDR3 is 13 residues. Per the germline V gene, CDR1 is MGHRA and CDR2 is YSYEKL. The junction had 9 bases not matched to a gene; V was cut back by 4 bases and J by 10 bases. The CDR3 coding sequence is TGCGCCAGCAGCCCTCGGGACCGGACAGGAGCTTTCTTT. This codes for CASSPRDRTGAFF.